A selection of T cell receptor beta chains follows, all from one sample in a study of neurological immune-mediated disorders. Using its own MiXCR run on the 5' RACE reads, TCRdb lists one record per CDR3 protein. Of tens of thousands of distinct CDR3 sequences in the sample, about 9.3% were seen once. The sample consisted of PBMCs. Receptor source: a woman aged 30 to 39 with HTLV-1-associated myelopathy (HAM/TSP). Both conserved end residues are part of each CDR3. A D gene is named only where the DNA matches it firmly. Some rows have no size entry. The others give once, few or many, or a class for an expanded clone.

>-|TRBV5-7|TRBJ1-1|many
CASSLDSPNTEAFF
TGTGCCAGCAGCTTGGACAGCCCGAACACTGAAGCTTTCTTT
>-|TRBV20-1|TRBJ1-5|many
CSASTGGQPQHF
TGCAGTGCCTCGACAGGAGGTCAGCCCCAGCATTTT
>-|TRBV10-3|TRBJ2-7|many
CAIKEGGEQYF
TGTGCCATCAAAGAGGGGGGTGAGCAGTACTTC
>-|TRBV20-1|TRBJ2-1|many
CSARVTGGRYNEQFF
TGCAGTGCTAGAGTGACGGGGGGCCGGTACAATGAGCAGTTCTTC
>-|TRBV20-1|TRBJ2-1|few
CSAGRGYYNEQFF
TGCAGTGCTGGCCGGGGGTACTACAATGAGCAGTTCTTC
>TRBD1|TRBV20-1|TRBJ2-1|many
CSATRDRESYNEQFF
TGCAGTGCTACCCGGGACAGGGAATCTTACAATGAGCAGTTCTTC
>TRBD2|TRBV7-2|TRBJ2-5|many
CASSQRAGGQETQYF
TGTGCCAGCAGCCAAAGAGCGGGGGGCCAAGAGACCCAGTACTTC
>-|TRBV7-9|TRBJ1-1|-
CASSLLVGGWDTEAFF
TGTGCCAGCAGCTTATTAGTTGGGGGCTGGGACACTGAAGCTTTCTTT
>TRBD1|TRBV20-1|TRBJ1-1|many
CSALGTVNTEAFF
TGCAGTGCCCTAGGGACAGTAAACACTGAAGCTTTCTTT
>-|TRBV5-1|TRBJ2-3|-
CASSLGQVGSVTDTQYF
TGCGCCAGCAGCTTGGGACAGGTCGGGTCCGTGACAGATACGCAGTATTTT
>-|TRBV20-1|TRBJ2-2|large
CSARDPGTGSGELFF
TGCAGTGCTAGAGATCCGGGAACAGGGTCCGGGGAGCTGTTTTTT
>-|TRBV9|TRBJ2-1|many
CASSGEWSGSSYNEQFF
TGTGCCAGCAGCGGGGAGTGGAGCGGCAGCTCCTACAATGAGCAGTTCTTC
>-|TRBV12-3/TRBV12-4|TRBJ2-4|many
CASSPAGWGIAKNIQYF
TGTGCCAGCAGTCCCGCCGGGTGGGGGATAGCCAAAAACATTCAGTACTTC
>-|TRBV12-3/TRBV12-4|TRBJ1-1|many
CASRKRSEAFF
TGTGCCAGCAGGAAAAGGTCTGAAGCTTTCTTT
>TRBD2|TRBV20-1|TRBJ2-1|many
CSAPTSGGAWEQFF
TGCAGTGCTCCCACTAGCGGGGGGGCTTGGGAGCAGTTCTTC
>-|TRBV7-7|TRBJ2-3|many
CASSLTASDTQYF
TGTGCCAGCAGCTTAACGGCGTCGGATACGCAGTATTTT
>TRBD1|TRBV20-1|TRBJ1-1|many
CSGKYFGTDVTTEAFF
TGCAGTGGCAAATATTTCGGGACAGACGTCACCACTGAAGCTTTCTTT
>TRBD1|TRBV20-1|TRBJ1-2|many
CSAKNGQGSYGYTF
TGCAGTGCTAAAAACGGACAGGGAAGCTATGGCTACACCTTC
>-|TRBV20-1|TRBJ2-2|many
CSAPLGTTAGELFF
TGCAGTGCCCCGCTAGGTACCACGGCGGGCGAGCTGTTTTTT
>TRBD2|TRBV20-1|TRBJ2-3|many
CSARDLERGGFTDTQYF
TGCAGTGCTAGAGACCTAGAGCGGGGGGGCTTCACAGATACGCAGTATTTT
>-|TRBV5-5|TRBJ1-3|many
CASSPYFGVRQDTIYF
TGTGCCAGCAGCCCGTATTTCGGGGTACGGCAGGACACCATATATTTT
>TRBD1|TRBV20-1|TRBJ1-2|many
CSAGTSDRGDGYTF
TGCAGTGCTGGGACCTCGGACAGGGGGGATGGCTACACCTTC